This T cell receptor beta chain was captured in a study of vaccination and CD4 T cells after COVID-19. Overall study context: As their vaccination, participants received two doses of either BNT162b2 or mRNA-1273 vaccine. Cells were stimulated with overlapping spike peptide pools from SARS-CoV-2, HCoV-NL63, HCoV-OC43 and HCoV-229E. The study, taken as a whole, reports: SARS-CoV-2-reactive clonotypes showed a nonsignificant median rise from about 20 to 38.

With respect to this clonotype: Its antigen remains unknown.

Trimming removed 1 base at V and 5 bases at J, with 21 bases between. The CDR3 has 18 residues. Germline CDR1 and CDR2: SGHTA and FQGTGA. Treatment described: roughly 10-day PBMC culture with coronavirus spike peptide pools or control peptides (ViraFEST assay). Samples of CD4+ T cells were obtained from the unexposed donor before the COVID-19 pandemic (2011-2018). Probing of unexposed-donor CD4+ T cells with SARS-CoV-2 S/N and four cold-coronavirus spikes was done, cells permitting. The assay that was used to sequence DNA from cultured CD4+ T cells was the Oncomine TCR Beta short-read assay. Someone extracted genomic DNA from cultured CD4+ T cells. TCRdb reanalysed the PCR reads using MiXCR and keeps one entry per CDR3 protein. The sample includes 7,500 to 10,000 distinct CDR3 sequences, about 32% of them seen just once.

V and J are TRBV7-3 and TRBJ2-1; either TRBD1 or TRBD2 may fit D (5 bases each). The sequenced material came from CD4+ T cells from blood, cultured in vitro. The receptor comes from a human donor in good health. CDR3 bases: TGTGCCAGCAGCTTAATGTTTCGGGATGGGGGAAAAGACAATGAGCAGTTCTTC. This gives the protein CASSLMFRDGGKDNEQFF.